This T cell receptor beta chain came from a study of blood T cell repertoires in COVID-19. Study background: Spain, Italy and the United States supplied samples that represented acute and convalescent COVID-19. PBMCs, B-cell-depleted T cells, or T cells provided the cDNA or gDNA that made up the material.

Per the study methods: Amplifying reference gene primers gave estimates of nucleated cell counts. This table comes from immunoSEQ multiplex PCR, and its TCRdb copy is limited to in-frame clones, with some not included. V and J calls and clone size are given by that table; D and trimming were obtained from the DNA. The repertoire has about 110,000 clones, approximately 85% of them found once; the top ten carry roughly 2.5%. The CDR3 has 18 residues. CDR1 SEHNR and CDR2 FQNEAQ come from the germline V gene (reference sequence). Trimming took 3 bases from V and 4 from J; bases not matched to a gene: 15.

The chain joins TRBV7-9 to TRBJ1-5; 7 positions match TRBD1. The sample comprised peripheral blood. The source of this sequence is a human donor in a cohort sampled during active COVID-19. CDR3 amino acids: CASSLDTVVQGRNQPQHF. The CDR3 coding sequence is TGTGCCAGCAGCTTGGACACGGTGGTACAGGGGAGAAATCAGCCCCAGCATTTT.